One and the same sample provided the 14 T cell receptor beta chains below, sequenced in a study of T cell responses to AZD1222 COVID-19 vaccine. The protocol was immunoSEQ multiplex PCR, while the TCRdb copy is restricted to in-frame clones and leaves out a portion. Found here are 150,000 to 200,000 clones, around 90% of them singletons; the top ten hold roughly 1.3%. Source: peripheral blood, taken on day 0 of AZD1222 vaccination. The receptors come from an adult in good health.

The chain combines TRBV5-6 with TRBJ1-5, with 7 bases that match TRBD1. The J segment lost 4 bases and the V segment lost 1 base, leaving 5 bases of the junction unmatched. Germline CDR1 SGHDT, CDR2 YYEEEE. The CDR3 sequence is 15 residues long. The CDR3 spells CASSLSWDRNQPQHF. The CDR3 DNA reads TGTGCCAGCAGCTTGTCATGGGACAGAAATCAGCCCCAGCATTTT.

The V gene is TRBV5-6, the J gene TRBJ1-5; D uncertain. Germline values: CDR1 SGHDT, CDR2 YYEEEE. CDR3 length: 15 amino acids. Trimming took 4 bases from V and 1 from J, leaving 12 bases between them. The CDR3 sequence: CASSDGSFSNQPQHF. The CDR3 DNA reads as TGTGCCAGCAGCGACGGGTCTTTCAGCAATCAGCCCCAGCATTTT.

This chain connects TRBV5-1 to TRBJ2-7; 9 nucleotides agree with TRBD2. V gave up 3 bases and J gave up 0 bases; unmatched junction bases: 7. Germline V gene sequence: CDR1 SGHRS, CDR2 YFSETQ. There are 16 residues in the CDR3. The CDR3 is CASSSGGGASSYEQYF. The CDR3 DNA is TGCGCCAGCAGCTCCGGCGGGGGGGCCTCCTCCTACGAGCAGTACTTC.

This chain links TRBV9 with TRBJ2-3; D gene unclear. From germline, CDR1 is SGDLS and CDR2 YYNGEE. The CDR3 runs to 18 residues. V was clipped by 0 bases and J by 3 bases, with 20 bases between them. This CDR3 is CASSVGIPAGLTTDTQYF. The CDR3 coding sequence is TGTGCCAGCAGCGTAGGGATCCCGGCAGGTCTAACGACAGATACGCAGTATTTT.

CDR3 protein: CASSKAETGGVATDTQYF. Written as DNA, the CDR3 is TGTGCCAGCAGCAAAGCTGAGACAGGGGGGGTGGCAACAGATACGCAGTATTTT. The V call is TRBV21-1, the J call TRBJ2-3; the table's D gene call, TRBD1, was not cross checked with the DNA. TRBV21-1 is a pseudogene. The CDR3 has 18 amino acids.

A single count supports this clone. The V gene is TRBV2, the J gene TRBJ2-3, with D perhaps matching TRBD1 (5 bases). The germline V gene encodes CDR1 SNHLY and CDR2 FYNNEI. Trimming removed 5 bases from V and 4 bases from J, with 22 bases in between. This CDR3 comprises 17 residues. CDR3: CASSPNRYSGRADTQYF. The CDR3 DNA is TGTGCCAGCAGTCCGAACAGGTACTCCGGCAGGGCAGATACGCAGTATTTT. The whole variable domain, remainder taken from reference TRBV2 and TRBJ2-3, is EPEVTQTPSHQVTQMGQEVILRCVPISNHLYFYWYRQILGQKVEFLVSFYNNEISEKSEIFDDQFSVERPDGSNFTLKIRSTKLEDSAMYFCASSPNRYSGRADTQYFGPGTRLTVL.

The chain carries TRBV5-4 and TRBJ2-6, with a possible D match to TRBD1 (5 bases). Between the trimmed V and J ends, which lost 3 bases and 0 bases, there was a span of 7 bases. Germline lookup yields CDR1 SGHNT and CDR2 YYREEE (reference sequence). CDR3 length: 15 residues. Here the CDR3 reads CASSSTVSGANVLTF. DNA for the CDR3: TGTGCCAGCAGCTCGACAGTCTCTGGGGCCAACGTCCTGACTTTC.

Only one count was recorded for this clone. This sequence joins TRBV11-3 and TRBJ2-7; D gene unclear. This CDR3 is 13 amino acids long. V lost 3 bases to trimming and J lost 6 bases, with 12 bases between them. The V gene's germline CDR1 is SGHNT and CDR2 YENEEA. The CDR3 DNA sequence: TGTGCCAGCAGCTTGGACCCGTCCGTCGAGCAGTACTTC. Translated, it gives CASSLDPSVEQYF. The whole variable domain, filled in from reference TRBV11-3 and TRBJ2-7, reads EAGVVQSPRYKIIEKKQPVAFWCNPISGHNTLYWYLQNLGQGPELLIRYENEEAVDDSQLPKDRFSAERLKGVDSTLKIQPAELGDSAVYLCASSLDPSVEQYFGPGTRLTVT.

Of note for this clone: The junction departs from germline at one end; a sequencing error may be responsible. The J gene is TRBJ2-1, the V gene TRBV4-1, with 10 bases identical to TRBD2. The CDR3 is 19 residues long. Germline CDR1 reads MGHRA; CDR2 reads YSYEKL. The DNA for the CDR3 is TGCGCCAGCAACCAAGTCCTAGCGGGAGATTTAGGCTCCTACAATGAGCAGTTCTTC. Protein product: CASNQVLAGDLGSYNEQFF.

J is TRBJ2-5 and V is TRBV30, with D unresolved. The CDR3 covers 14 residues. Germline CDR1 and CDR2: GTSNPN and SVGIG (reference sequence). Trimming took 0 bases from V and 1 from J, leaving 9 bases between them. The DNA of the CDR3 is TGTGCCTGGAGTGTAAGCCGGGCCCAAGAGACCCAGTACTTC. This sequence encodes CAWSVSRAQETQYF.

The CDR3 sequence is CASSLSGQGARIGYTF. DNA of the CDR3: TGTGCCAGCAGCTTATCGGGACAGGGGGCTCGTATTGGCTACACCTTC. The chain joins TRBV7-2 to TRBJ1-2, with 12 bases lining up with TRBD1. Per germline, CDR1 SGHTA and CDR2 FQGNSA. V lost 2 bases to trimming and J lost 7 bases; unmatched junction nucleotides: 8. The CDR3 has 16 residues.

The chain is built from TRBV4-1 and TRBJ1-2; 12 nucleotides agree with TRBD1. The V gene end was trimmed by 0 bases and the J gene end by 4 bases; junction bases not matched to a gene: 0. The CDR3 has 15 residues. Germline values: CDR1 MGHRA, CDR2 YSYEKL. CDR3: CASSQEGQGAYGYTF. For the CDR3, the DNA is TGCGCCAGCAGCCAAGAGGGACAGGGGGCCTATGGCTACACCTTC.

The rearrangement joins TRBV7-2 to TRBJ2-7; TRBD2 agrees at 12 bases. Germline-derived CDR1 and CDR2 are SGHTA and FQGNSA. V dropped 5 bases and J dropped 4; count of bases not matched to a gene: 9. The CDR3 sequence is 16 residues long. This CDR3 is CASSPNSLAGGYEQYF. The CDR3 DNA reads TGTGCCAGCAGCCCCAATTCTCTAGCGGGAGGGTACGAGCAGTACTTC.

This clone was detected a few times. The rearrangement joins TRBV4-2 to TRBJ1-3, with D unclear. The germline V gene has CDR1 LGHNA and CDR2 YNFKEQ. CDR3 length: 12 amino acids. Deletions cut 2 bases from V and 4 bases from J, with 3 bases between. The CDR3 reads CASSQWGNTIYF. In nucleotides, the CDR3 is TGTGCCAGCAGCCAATGGGGAAACACCATATATTTT.